The TCR beta chain under discussion was sequenced for a study of regulatory T cells in long-lasting Graves disease. Study-level points and caveats: Examination was confined to peripheral blood, excluding thyroid tissue. A greater number of public clonotypes (approximately 2,500) was shared by persistent patients than by new patients (about 880).

This clonotype has only one observation. Its target is not known. A much larger clone lies a single base off, so this may be a read error. As to time point: persistent/refractory GD, antithyroid drugs over 5 years with positive TRAb. Researchers made the TCR library from RNA that was extracted from PBMCs. Patients hailed from an endocrinology department in Xi'an, China. Both iRepertoire HTBI primers and Arm-PCR of CDR3 regions were used to build the TCR beta libraries. TCRdb fed the multiplex PCR reads into MiXCR, producing one record per CDR3 protein. The table has roughly 450,000 distinct CDR3 sequences, around 22% seen once; the top ten hold around 24%. This specimen consisted of peripheral blood mononuclear cells (PBMCs), obtained when the disease was refractory, from a patient treated with antithyroid drugs. The receptor was isolated from a female donor with Graves disease.

The CDR3: CVSSYGRLAAPGELFF. The CDR3 DNA reads TGTGTCAGCAGTTACGGTCGGCTAGCGGCGCCCGGGGAGCTGTTTTTT. V usage is TRBV6-9 and J usage is TRBJ2-2; 7 nucleotides agree with TRBD2. The CDR3 contains 16 residues. Per germline, CDR1 MNHGY and CDR2 SVAAGI.